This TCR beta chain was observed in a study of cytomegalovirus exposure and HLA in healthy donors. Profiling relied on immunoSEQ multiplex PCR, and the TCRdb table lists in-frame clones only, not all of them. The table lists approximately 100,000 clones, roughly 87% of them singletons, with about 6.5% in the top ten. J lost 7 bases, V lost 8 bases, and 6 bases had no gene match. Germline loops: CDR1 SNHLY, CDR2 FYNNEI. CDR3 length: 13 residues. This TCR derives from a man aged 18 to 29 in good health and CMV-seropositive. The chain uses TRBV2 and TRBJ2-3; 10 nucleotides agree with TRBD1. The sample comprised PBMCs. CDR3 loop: CASEGTGEYTQYF. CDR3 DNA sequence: TGTGCCAGCGAGGGGACAGGGGAATATACGCAGTATTTT.